Listed below are T cell receptor beta chains from one sample, sequenced in a study of T cell responses to AZD1222 COVID-19 vaccine. Method: immunoSEQ multiplex PCR; TCRdb's copy keeps in-frame clones and lacks some. The data show around 50,000 clones, with roughly 85% seen just once and 5.5% to 8% held by the top ten. The specimen was peripheral blood, collected 28 days after the second AZD1222 dose. Receptors were obtained from an adult who received the AZD1222 COVID-19 vaccine. The CDR3 runs from the conserved cysteine through the conserved F or W. The D gene is left open where the match is weak. The listing skips clone size in some rows; elsewhere it reads once, few, many or a size class.

size	V	D	J	DNA	CDR3
-	TRBV5-5	TRBD2	TRBJ2-1	TGTGCCAGCAGCTTCAACATACTAGCGGGGGGTCTGAGTGAGCAGTTCTTC	CASSFNILAGGLSEQFF
medium-sized	TRBV13	-	TRBJ2-2	TGTGCCAGCAGCCCCTACCTGGACAGAGCGAACACCGGGGAGCTGTTTTTT	CASSPYLDRANTGELFF
once	TRBV9	-	TRBJ2-1	TGTGCCAGCAGCGTAGTCCCAAGGGGCCCCTACAATGAGCAGTTCTTC	CASSVVPRGPYNEQFF
-	TRBV24-1	-	TRBJ2-7	TGTGCCACCAGTGGTACGGTATCCTACGAGCAGTACTTC	CATSGTVSYEQYF
-	TRBV6-1	-	TRBJ1-5	TGTGCCAGCAGTGAACTCGCCCCGGCGAGCAATCAGCCCCAGCATTTT	CASSELAPASNQPQHF
medium-sized	TRBV7-9	-	TRBJ2-1	TGTGCCAGCAGCTCAAGCTCCTACAATGAGCAGTTCTTC	CASSSSSYNEQFF
-	TRBV11-3	TRBD1	TRBJ2-2	TGTGCCAGCAGCCAGGGGGCCGGCGGGGAGCTGTTTTTT	CASSQGAGGELFF
-	TRBV7-2	TRBD1	TRBJ2-7	TGTGCCAGCAGCTTCGAGGGGGCACCCTACGAGCAGTACTTC	CASSFEGAPYEQYF
-	TRBV30	-	TRBJ1-2	TGTGCCTGGAGTGGAGGAGACTATGGCTACACCTTC	CAWSGGDYGYTF
-	TRBV28	TRBD1	TRBJ2-5	TGTGCCAGCAGTCTTTTGACAGGGGGCCTGGAGACCCAGTACTTC	CASSLLTGGLETQYF
once	TRBV12-3/TRBV12-4	-	TRBJ1-5	TGTGCCAGCAGTTCCCCCAGCGCTCAGCCCCAGCATTTT	CASSSPSAQPQHF
-	TRBV3-1/TRBV3-2	-	TRBJ1-3	TGTGCCAGCAGCCCCGGGACCCGAAACACCATATATTTT	CASSPGTRNTIYF
-	TRBV19	-	TRBJ1-3	TGTGCCAGTAGTGTAGTATCTGGAAACACCATATATTTT	CASSVVSGNTIYF
-	TRBV6-5	-	TRBJ2-1	TGTGCCAGCAGTTACTCGTCCGGGAGTAACAATGAGCAGTTCTTC	CASSYSSGSNNEQFF
-	TRBV5-8	TRBD1	TRBJ1-1	TGTGCCAGCAGCTTACGGACAGGGGGCCGCACTGAAGCTTTCTTT	CASSLRTGGRTEAFF
-	TRBV28	-	TRBJ2-5	TGTGCCAGCACTGGACCGGGACACAGGGAGACCCAGTACTTC	CASTGPGHRETQYF
-	TRBV19	-	TRBJ2-7	TGTGCCAGTAGTATAGGTCCCATGAACTACGAGCAGTACTTC	CASSIGPMNYEQYF
-	TRBV4-2	TRBD2	TRBJ2-7	TGTGCCAGCAGCCAGCCGGGACTAGCGGACTACGAGCAGTACTTC	CASSQPGLADYEQYF
-	TRBV10-3	-	TRBJ1-1	TGTGCCATCAGTGACAACTCGGTGGTGAACACTGAAGCTTTCTTT	CAISDNSVVNTEAFF
few	TRBV27	TRBD2	TRBJ2-7	TGTGCCAGCAGTTTTAGCCCGGGACTAGCTATCCACGAGCAGTACTTC	CASSFSPGLAIHEQYF
-	TRBV11-3	-	TRBJ1-5	TGTGCCAGCAGCTTAGGCGGCGGGGGGCTCAATCAGCCCCAGCATTTT	CASSLGGGGLNQPQHF
-	TRBV18	TRBD1	TRBJ2-2	TGTGCCAGCTCACTGGAGTCGACAGGGATTGGGAACACCGGGGAGCTGTTTTTT	CASSLESTGIGNTGELFF
-	TRBV11-3	-	TRBJ2-2	TGTGCCAGCACGCCGTCAAACAAGAACACCGGGGAGCTGTTTTTT	CASTPSNKNTGELFF
-	TRBV6-2/TRBV6-3	-	TRBJ2-4	TGTGCCAGCAGTTATATCGGACCACCACGAGCCAAAAACATTCAGTACTTC	CASSYIGPPRAKNIQYF
-	TRBV28	-	TRBJ1-2	TGTGCCACCAGGACAGCTTCTAACTATGGCTACACCTTC	CATRTASNYGYTF
-	TRBV7-2	-	TRBJ1-1	TGTGCCAGCAGCTTAGGTCGAGGGAACACTGAAGCTTTCTTT	CASSLGRGNTEAFF
-	TRBV21-1	-	TRBJ2-3	TGTGCCAGCAGCAAGATAGCGGGAGGGGAGGCAGATACGCAGTATTTT	CASSKIAGGEADTQYF
once	TRBV7-6	TRBD2	TRBJ2-2	TGTGCCAGCCACCTAGCGGGAGGTCGGGCCGGGGAGCTGTTTTTT	CASHLAGGRAGELFF
-	TRBV30	TRBD1	TRBJ1-2	TGTGCCCTTGTGCTGGGACAGGGGGCAAATGGCTACACCTTC	CALVLGQGANGYTF
once	TRBV19	-	TRBJ1-4	TGTGCCAGTAGTCCGCAGGGAACTAATGAAAAACTGTTTTTT	CASSPQGTNEKLFF
-	TRBV5-1	TRBD1	TRBJ2-5	TGCGCCAGCAGCTTGGGCAGGGGGCAAGAGACCCAGTACTTC	CASSLGRGQETQYF
-	TRBV28	TRBD2	TRBJ2-3	TGTGCCAGCAGTGGGACCGGGACTAGCGGCACAGATACGCAGTATTTT	CASSGTGTSGTDTQYF
-	TRBV28	-	TRBJ1-1	TGTGCCAGCAGTTCCAGCCTGAGGGGCCGCAACACTGAAGCTTTCTTT	CASSSSLRGRNTEAFF
-	TRBV3-1/TRBV3-2	TRBD1	TRBJ1-2	TGTGCCAGCAGCACAACGGACAGGGGAAACTATGGCTACACCTTC	CASSTTDRGNYGYTF
-	TRBV12-3/TRBV12-4	-	TRBJ2-5	TGTGCCACCTGGGACACCTTGACCGAGACCCAGTACTTC	CATWDTLTETQYF
once	TRBV18	TRBD1	TRBJ1-1	TGTGCCAGCTCACACGGGACAGGGGACCCAAGGAACACTGAAGCTTTCTTT	CASSHGTGDPRNTEAFF
-	TRBV27	TRBD1	TRBJ2-7	TGTGCCAGCAGCCTAAAGGGGACAGGGGCCTACGAGCAGTACTTC	CASSLKGTGAYEQYF
-	TRBV7-9	-	TRBJ1-6	TGTGCCAGCAGCACCCCCTACGGGACCTTCGCGGGATCACCCCTCCACTTT	CASSTPYGTFAGSPLHF
-	TRBV4-3	TRBD2	TRBJ2-1	TGCGCCAGCAGCCGTAGACTAGCGGGAGTCCCCAATGAGCAGTTCTTC	CASSRRLAGVPNEQFF
-	TRBV6-6	TRBD1	TRBJ1-4	TGTGCCAGCAGTCCCCCGGGGCAGGGGGCTAGTGAAAAACTGTTTTTT	CASSPPGQGASEKLFF
-	TRBV7-2	TRBD2	TRBJ2-1	TGTGCCAGCAGCAAACTCAGCGGGAGGAGCTCCTACAATGAGCAGTTCTTC	CASSKLSGRSSYNEQFF
-	TRBV24-1	TRBD2	TRBJ2-1	TGTGCCACCAGTGACTTAGCGGGAGATCGCTACAATGAGCAGTTCTTC	CATSDLAGDRYNEQFF
-	TRBV12-3/TRBV12-4	-	TRBJ2-5	TGTGCCAGCAGACCTGAGGGGGAGACCCAGTACTTC	CASRPEGETQYF